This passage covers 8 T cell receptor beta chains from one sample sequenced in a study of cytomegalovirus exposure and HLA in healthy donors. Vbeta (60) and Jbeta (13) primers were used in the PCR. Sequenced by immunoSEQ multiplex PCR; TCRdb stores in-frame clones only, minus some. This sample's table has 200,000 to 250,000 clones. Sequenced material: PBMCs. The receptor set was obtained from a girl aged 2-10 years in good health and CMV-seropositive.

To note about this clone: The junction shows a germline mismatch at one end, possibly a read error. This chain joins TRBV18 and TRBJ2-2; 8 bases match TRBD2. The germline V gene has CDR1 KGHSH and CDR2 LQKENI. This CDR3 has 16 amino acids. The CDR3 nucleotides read TGTGCCAGCTCTCCACCAGGACTAGCCAACACCGGGGAGCTGTTTTTT. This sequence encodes CASSPPGLANTGELFF.

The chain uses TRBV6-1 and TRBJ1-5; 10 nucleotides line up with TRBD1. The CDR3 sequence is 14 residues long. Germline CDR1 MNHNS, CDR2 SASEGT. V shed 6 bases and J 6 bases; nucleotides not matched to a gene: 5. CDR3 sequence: CASRIGTGVQPQHF. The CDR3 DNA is TGTGCCAGCAGGATCGGGACAGGGGTTCAGCCCCAGCATTTT.

In DNA, the CDR3 is TGCGCCAGCAGCCAAGAAGGAGCGGGAGGGCCGCCCTACGAGCAGTACTTC. Its translation: CASSQEGAGGPPYEQYF. The chain uses TRBV4-1 and TRBJ2-7, with TRBD2 identical over 10 bases. V was pared by 0 bases and J by 2 bases, with 7 bases of the junction left unmatched. The CDR3 loop spans 17 amino acids. Germline V CDR1 and CDR2: MGHRA, YSYEKL.

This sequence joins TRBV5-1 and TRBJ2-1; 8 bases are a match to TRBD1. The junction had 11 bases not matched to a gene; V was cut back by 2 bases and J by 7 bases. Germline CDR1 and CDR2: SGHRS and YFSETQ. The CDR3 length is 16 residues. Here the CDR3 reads CASSFEPGGDVNEQFF. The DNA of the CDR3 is TGCGCCAGCAGCTTCGAACCAGGGGGCGATGTGAATGAGCAGTTCTTC.

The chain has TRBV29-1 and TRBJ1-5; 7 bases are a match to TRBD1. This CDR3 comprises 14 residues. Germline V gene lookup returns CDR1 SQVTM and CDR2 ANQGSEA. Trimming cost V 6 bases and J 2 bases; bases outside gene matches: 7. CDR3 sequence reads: CSVSTGTGNQPQHF. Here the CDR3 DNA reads TGCAGCGTATCGACCGGGACAGGCAATCAGCCCCAGCATTTT.

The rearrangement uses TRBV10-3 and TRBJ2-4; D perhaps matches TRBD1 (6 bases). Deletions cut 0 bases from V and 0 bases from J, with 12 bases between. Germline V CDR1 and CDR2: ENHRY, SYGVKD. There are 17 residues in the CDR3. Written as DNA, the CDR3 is TGTGCCATCAGTGAGTCGGGGGCTAGACAAGCCAAAAACATTCAGTACTTC. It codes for CAISESGARQAKNIQYF.

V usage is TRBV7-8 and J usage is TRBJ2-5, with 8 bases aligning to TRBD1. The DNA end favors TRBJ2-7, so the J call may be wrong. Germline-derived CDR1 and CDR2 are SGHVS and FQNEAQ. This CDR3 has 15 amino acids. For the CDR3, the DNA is TGTGCCAGCAGCCCGGACGGGACAGGTCCCTACGAGCAGTACTTC. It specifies CASSPDGTGPYEQYF.

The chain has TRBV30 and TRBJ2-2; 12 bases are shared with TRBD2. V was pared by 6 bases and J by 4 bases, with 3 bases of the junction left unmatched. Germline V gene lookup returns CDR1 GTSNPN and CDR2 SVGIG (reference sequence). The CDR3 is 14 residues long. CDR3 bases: TGTGCCTGCCGGGGACTAGCGGGCACCGGGGAGCTGTTTTTT. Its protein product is CACRGLAGTGELFF.